The next 23 T cell receptor beta chains were all read from a single sample in a study of PD-1 blockade in classical Hodgkin lymphoma. Every one of the patients relapsed after autologous stem cell transplantation (brentuximab vedotin exposure was variable). Generated by immunoSEQ multiplex PCR, the TCRdb table keeps only in-frame clones and is missing some. In the table there are approximately 65,000 clones, 88% of which are singletons. The sample was peripheral blood mononuclear cells (PBMCs), taken at baseline. The origin of the receptors is a human donor with classical Hodgkin lymphoma.

In its sample, this clone was seen once. V and J are TRBV6-5 and TRBJ2-5; D is unclear. Germline CDR1 MNHEY, CDR2 SVGAGI. The CDR3 totals 15 residues. V was clipped by 2 bases and J by 4 bases, with 14 bases between them. DNA of the CDR3: TGTGCCAGCAGTTACGGTACGGGCGAGCGAGAGACCCAGTACTTC. This gives the protein CASSYGTGERETQYF.

The rearrangement joins TRBV25-1 to TRBJ1-1, with D unresolved. From germline, CDR1 is MGHDK and CDR2 SYGVNS. The CDR3 has 17 residues. Deletions cut 0 bases from V and 5 bases from J, with 19 bases between. CDR3 bases: TGTGCCAGCAGTGAATACGGTTACATGGGGAAGAGGACTGAAGCTTTCTTT. This gives the protein CASSEYGYMGKRTEAFF.

This clone was seen a few times. The CDR3 coding sequence is TGTGCCAGCAGCCTAGAGGGGCAGCCCCAGCATTTT. Translated, it gives CASSLEGQPQHF. This chain uses TRBV7-6 with TRBJ1-5, with D perhaps TRBD1 (5 bases). Per germline, CDR1 SGHVS and CDR2 FNYEAQ. Trimming removed 5 bases at V and 7 bases at J, with 9 bases between. The length of the CDR3 is 12 residues. Variable domain in full (rest from reference TRBV7-6 and TRBJ1-5): GAGVSQSPRYKVTKRGQDVALRCDPISGHVSLYWYRQALGQGPEFLTYFNYEAQQDKSGLPNDRFSAERPEGSISTLTIQRTEQRDSAMYRCASSLEGQPQHFGDGTRLSIL.

The chain couples TRBV7-2 to TRBJ1-3; a possible D gene is TRBD1 (6 bases). From germline, CDR1 is SGHTA and CDR2 FQGNSA. Trimming pared 5 bases from V and 2 bases from J, leaving 25 bases between. The CDR3 spans 19 residues. Written as DNA, the CDR3 is TGTGCCAGCAGCCCCCTCGGGACACCGTCAAGATTCACTGGAAACACCATATATTTT. It translates to CASSPLGTPSRFTGNTIYF.

This clone was picked up one time. The CDR3 spells CATSREGTGGSPLHF. The CDR3 DNA follows: TGTGCCACCAGCAGAGAGGGGACAGGGGGTTCACCCCTCCACTTT. The chain carries TRBV15 and TRBJ1-6; 11 nucleotides match TRBD1. The CDR3 has 15 residues. V lost 0 bases to trimming and J lost 9 bases; unmatched junction nucleotides: 1. Per germline, CDR1 LNHNV and CDR2 YYDKDF (reference sequence).

The rearrangement joins TRBV7-2 to TRBJ1-1, with D possibly TRBD1 on 5 matching bases. The CDR3 totals 15 residues. The V gene lost 5 bases and the J gene lost 0 bases, with 13 bases spanning the gap. Germline values: CDR1 SGHTA, CDR2 FQGNSA. DNA for the CDR3: TGTGCCAGCAGCGAGGGGTTACCGGTGAACACTGAAGCTTTCTTT. As protein: CASSEGLPVNTEAFF.

V and J are TRBV15 and TRBJ2-3, with D perhaps TRBD2 (5 bases). The CDR3 covers 14 residues. Looked up from germline, CDR1 is LNHNV and CDR2 is YYDKDF (reference sequence). The V end was cut by 5 bases, the J end by 2 bases, with 11 bases between. The CDR3 sequence is CATSSGIPTDTQYF. For the CDR3, the DNA is TGTGCCACCAGCTCGGGGATTCCCACAGATACGCAGTATTTT.

This chain uses TRBV6-5 with TRBJ2-3; possibly TRBD1 for D (5 bases). This CDR3 is 15 amino acids long. Germline CDR1 and CDR2: MNHEY and SVGAGI. Trimming stripped 2 bases from V and 8 bases from J, with 17 bases between. The CDR3 region is CASSYRAGSSTTQYF. The CDR3 DNA follows: TGTGCCAGCAGTTACCGAGCAGGGTCGTCCACTACGCAGTATTTT.

V usage is TRBV9 and J usage is TRBJ1-6; TRBD1 agrees at 9 bases. The CDR3 length is 16 residues. Trimming removed 3 bases from V and 5 bases from J; junction bases left unmatched: 6. Germline CDR1 SGDLS, CDR2 YYNGEE. CDR3 amino acids: CASSAGQGLNNSPLHF. CDR3 in DNA: TGTGCCAGCAGCGCCGGACAGGGGTTGAATAATTCACCCCTCCACTTT.

A single count supports this clone. The gene calls are TRBV30 and TRBJ2-1, with D possibly TRBD2 on 6 matching bases. There are 14 residues in the CDR3. V gave up 5 bases and J gave up 0 bases, with 11 bases separating them. Germline V gene lookup returns CDR1 GTSNPN and CDR2 SVGIG (reference sequence). CDR3 sequence reads: CAWGGTYSYNEQFF. In nucleotides, the CDR3 is TGTGCCTGGGGGGGGACGTACTCCTACAATGAGCAGTTCTTC. The full variable domain, completed using reference TRBV30 and TRBJ2-1, is SQTIHQWPATLVQPVGSPLSLECTVEGTSNPNLYWYRQAAGRGLQLLFYSVGIGQISSEVPQNLSASRPQDRQFILSSKKLLLSDSGFYLCAWGGTYSYNEQFFGPGTRLTVL.

This chain uses TRBV7-8 with TRBJ2-7; D remains unclear. The CDR3 consists of 12 residues. Deletions cut 0 bases from V and 3 bases from J, with 3 bases between. The V gene's germline CDR1 is SGHVS and CDR2 FQNEAQ. CDR3 loop: CASSLANYEQYF. The CDR3 DNA sequence: TGTGCCAGCAGCTTAGCTAACTACGAGCAGTACTTC.

This clone appeared once. The chain recombines TRBV7-8 with TRBJ1-2; D not certain. CDR1 is SGHVS, CDR2 FQNEAQ, per germline. The CDR3 length is 13 residues. V shed 4 bases and J shed 4 bases, with 10 bases lying between them. This CDR3 reads CASSSRTAYGYTF. The CDR3 DNA follows: TGTGCCAGCAGCTCCCGTACCGCCTATGGCTACACCTTC. Based on the CDR3 plus reference TRBV7-8 and TRBJ1-2, the full variable domain is GAGVSQSPRYKVAKRGQDVALRCDPISGHVSLFWYQQALGQGPEFLTYFQNEAQLDKSGLPSDRFFAERPEGSVSTLKIQRTQQEDSAVYLCASSSRTAYGYTFGSGTRLTVV.

Worth noting for this clone: This may stem from a read error, because a much larger clone lies one nucleotide away. J is TRBJ1-1 and V is TRBV10-2, with unresolved D. Per the germline V gene, CDR1 is WSHSY and CDR2 is SAAADI. This CDR3 has 14 amino acids. Trimming took off 5 bases at V and 0 bases at J, with 10 bases between the two ends. The CDR3 coding sequence is TGCGCCAGCAGTAAGGACGGCATGAACACTGAAGCTTTCTTT. This gives the protein CASSKDGMNTEAFF.

The gene calls are TRBV7-3 and TRBJ2-2; D remains ambiguous. CDR1 and CDR2 (germline): SGHTA, FQGTGA. V was shortened by 5 bases and J by 2 bases, with 6 bases between the two germline ends. The CDR3 extends over 13 amino acids. DNA for the CDR3: TGTGCCAGCAGCCCAACTAACACCGGGGAGCTGTTTTTT. It encodes CASSPTNTGELFF.

The chain has TRBV9 and TRBJ2-5; TRBD1 is a possible D gene (5 bases). The germline V and J ends were trimmed by 6 bases and 1 base, with 10 bases remaining between them. The CDR3 spans 13 residues. The germline CDR1 and CDR2 sequences are SGDLS and YYNGEE. CDR3 protein: CASTNRGQETQYF. The CDR3 DNA reads as TGTGCCAGCACCAATAGGGGCCAAGAGACCCAGTACTTC.

The chain uses TRBV29-1 and TRBJ1-1; no clear D. The ends were cut back, 7 bases at V and 2 bases at J, with 14 bases in the middle. This CDR3 spans 13 amino acids. The germline V gene encodes CDR1 SQVTM and CDR2 ANQGSEA. The CDR3 bases are TGCAGCGGCTGGGTTCGTGGTAACACTGAAGCTTTCTTT. Translated: CSGWVRGNTEAFF.

The rearrangement uses TRBV9 and TRBJ2-7; D remains ambiguous. Looked up from germline, CDR1 is SGDLS and CDR2 is YYNGEE. V was pared by 0 bases and J by 5 bases, with 12 bases between. The CDR3 covers 14 residues. The CDR3 coding sequence is TGTGCCAGCAGCGTAGACCCAGGACCTAACGAGCAGTACTTC. Its protein is CASSVDPGPNEQYF.

The V call is TRBV19, the J call TRBJ1-2; tentatively, D is TRBD1 (6 bases). The CDR3 contains 15 residues. Trimming removed 1 base at V and 7 bases at J, with 16 bases between. CDR1 is LNHDA, CDR2 SQIVND, per germline (reference sequence). The CDR3 sequence is CASSIARTASFGYTF. The CDR3 nucleotides read TGTGCCAGTAGTATAGCGAGGACAGCGAGCTTTGGCTACACCTTC.

The J gene is TRBJ2-7, the V gene TRBV7-9, with a tentative D call TRBD1 (5 bases). The CDR3 extends over 14 amino acids. CDR1 SEHNR and CDR2 FQNEAQ come from the germline V gene (reference sequence). V gave up 1 base and J gave up 6 bases, with 13 bases separating them. CDR3 amino acids: CASSLGGQVSEQYF. The CDR3 DNA follows: TGTGCCAGCAGCTTAGGGGGCCAAGTAAGCGAGCAGTACTTC.

The J gene is TRBJ1-5, the V gene TRBV18; D call uncertain. V lost 0 bases and J lost 7, with 10 bases in between. The CDR3 consists of 14 residues. Germline assignment: CDR1 KGHSH and CDR2 LQKENI. CDR3: CASSPPIAEQPQHF. For the CDR3, the DNA is TGTGCCAGCTCACCACCTATAGCGGAGCAGCCCCAGCATTTT.

The chain recombines TRBV28 with TRBJ1-5, with no clear D. Trimming pared 3 bases from V and 2 bases from J, leaving 14 bases between. The germline V gene encodes CDR1 MDHEN and CDR2 SYDVKM. The CDR3 loop spans 16 amino acids. DNA for the CDR3: TGTGCCAGCAGTTTTGCTGGGGATCTTGGCAATCAGCCCCAGCATTTT. Its translation: CASSFAGDLGNQPQHF.

This clone is medium-sized (0.01 to 0.1%). The rearrangement uses TRBV5-6 and TRBJ2-1, with D possibly called TRBD1 or TRBD2 (5 bases each). The germline gives CDR1 SGHDT, CDR2 YYEEEE. Trimming cost V 6 bases and J 0 bases, with 10 bases left between them. The CDR3 sequence is 14 residues long. CDR3 protein: CASKEGSSYNEQFF. The CDR3 region has the DNA TGTGCCAGCAAAGAGGGGAGCTCCTACAATGAGCAGTTCTTC.

This clone was counted a few times. The chain uses TRBV6-1 and TRBJ2-1; 9 bases map to TRBD2. With 4 bases clipped from V and 8 bases from J, the junction kept 12 bases outside the gene matches. The CDR3 totals 16 residues. Germline values: CDR1 MNHNS, CDR2 SASEGT. This CDR3 is CASSAPLRGGAHEQFF. In DNA form, the CDR3 reads TGTGCCAGCAGTGCACCACTGCGCGGGGGGGCTCATGAGCAGTTCTTC.